The present TCR beta chain was sequenced within a study of blood T cell repertoires in COVID-19 (dated by TCRdb to the early 2020s). Study-wide context: Collaborator samples came from the United States, Italy and Spain and covered acute and convalescent phases of COVID-19. The material from the prospective study consisted of cDNA or gDNA derived from T cells, B-cell-depleted T cells, or PBMCs. The samples were drawn from the first 160 participants of the ongoing ImmuneRACE study and from 950 to 1,500 subjects provided by 6 global collaborators. The dataset comprised deeply sampled blood TCRbeta repertoires from subjects exposed to, actively infected with, or recovered from COVID-19. A de-identified subject ID, COVID-19 status, age in years and sex were almost always included in the sample metadata. A freely available public database, intended as a resource for researchers studying the immune response to SARS-CoV-2, is where the repertoires were released. Where HLA class I and class II types were available, the types were taken from metadata supplied by the sample provider, not from assay-based typing. On the study overall, not on this receptor specifically: How much clinical and demographic metadata was included differed by source and by participant, and the metadata was provided uncurated.

TCRbeta CDR3 regions were amplified from genomic DNA by means of the immunoSEQ Assay, a bias-controlled multiplex PCR. Per the original workflow: The number of nucleated cells in each sample was estimated from the amplification of reference gene primers within the assay. To quantify the absolute abundance of each unique TCRbeta CDR3 rearrangement, sequence reads were collapsed and filtered. Productive Simpson clonality was computed per sample as the square root of Simpson's diversity index over productive rearrangements. The clones in this table, taken by TCRdb from immuneACCESS, are in-frame only. Not every clone is retained; where verified, under half of the shortfall comes from an unresolved V gene, and the cause of the rest is unknown. V, J and clone size are taken as reported in that table, and D and trimming were inferred from the DNA itself. The sample table holds 200,000 to 250,000 clones, of which about 88% were seen once. Roughly 1.6% of the sample belongs to the ten largest clones.

This clone was seen more than once but under ten times. Its specific antigen is unknown. One base away there is no much larger clone; base qualities are not given. According to the germline V gene, CDR1 reads MDHEN and CDR2 reads SYDVKM. The CDR3 spans 19 residues, from the cysteine through the phenylalanine. The read is trimmed to its CDR3 DNA, 57 bases read in frame from base 1. Cut back by 5 bases and 1 base, the V and J ends lie 26 bases apart. Enrolling through a virtual design, the prospective study's participants ranged in age from about 18 to 89 years and lived across about two dozen United States geographic areas. Cohort assignment in the prospective study relied on participant-reported clinical history from a screening survey and a study questionnaire. ImmuneRACE Cohort 3 recovered participants were defined by two consecutive negative NP/OP PCR tests, healthcare professional clearance, or symptom resolution. In the prospective study, whole blood, serum and a nasopharyngeal or oropharyngeal swab were collected from each participant by mobile phlebotomists. Over a roughly 2-month period, participants in the prospective study had the option of providing additional blood draws and questionnaires. Before DNA extraction, prospective study blood samples were shipped either frozen or at room temperature.

Sequencing was carried out using PBMCs or T cells enriched from blood (not recorded which). The receptor was isolated from a woman in her fifties or sixties who had recovered from COVID-19. The rearranged chain carries TRBV28 and TRBJ1-1; the D gene is possibly TRBD1, with 6 bases matching. The DNA sequence follows: TGTGCCAGCAGTCTTCTCTGGGCCCCATCGACAGGAACGAACACTGAAGCTTTCTTT. It codes for CASSLLWAPSTGTNTEAFF.